The source of this TCR beta chain is a study of cytomegalovirus exposure and HLA in healthy donors. Overall study: Later, an analysis reported that the approximately 120 validation repertoires had used the same platform as the approximately 600 first-cohort repertoires.

Using immunoSEQ multiplex PCR, the repertoire was profiled, and TCRdb retains in-frame clones only, with some absent. Of 90,000 to 140,000 clones listed, about 86% are singletons. The CDR3 has 15 amino acids. V shed 0 bases and J shed 1 base, with 7 bases lying between them. The germline V gene encodes CDR1 SGHRS and CDR2 YFSETQ. Ten or more counts support this clone. Sequenced material: PBMCs. The source is a woman aged 18-30 years in good health and CMV-seropositive. The chain employs TRBV5-1 and TRBJ2-2; TRBD2 might be the D (6 bases). The CDR3 here is CASSLDSGNTGELFF. The CDR3 nucleotides read TGCGCCAGCAGCTTGGATAGCGGGAACACCGGGGAGCTGTTTTTT.